This T cell receptor beta chain was found in a study of blood T cells in healthy people across ages. As regards this clonotype: At one of its ends the junction is not consistent with the germline gene, which may arise from a read error.

PCR was performed a second time for roughly 6 to 12 cycles using a sample-barcoded 5' primer and a J-beta primer mix. TCRdb redid the calling of the 5' RACE reads with MiXCR, one entry per CDR3 protein. Seen here are approximately 350,000 distinct CDR3 sequences, 45% to 60% observed once, and the top ten hold 45% to 60%. This CDR3 comprises 16 residues. Germline CDR1 reads MGHRA; CDR2 reads YSYEKL. The source of this sequence is a man between 60 and 70 years old in good health. Sequenced: blood. The chain combines TRBV4-1 with TRBJ2-2; D is unresolved. CDR3 region: CASTQTPSLNTGELFF. The CDR3 nucleotides are TGCGCCAGCACCCAAACCCCGTCGCTGAACACCGGGGAGCTGTTTTTT.